A single sample gave rise to the 6 T cell receptor beta chains below, sequenced in a study of blood T cell repertoires in COVID-19 (dated by TCRdb to the early 2020s). Libraries came from the immunoSEQ multiplex PCR assay. TCRdb carries this immuneACCESS record with in-frame sequences only. Its versions omit some clonotypes, under half of them owing to an unresolved V gene in the studies checked, with the rest unexplained. This sample has about 310,000 clones in its table, and roughly 86% of those were observed once. Of the sample, over 1% falls within the top ten clones. The sequenced sample consisted of peripheral blood. The receptors here all came from a man between 70 and 80 years old with acute or convalescent COVID-19.

The rearrangement uses TRBV7-2 and TRBJ2-1, with D unclear. Trimming cost V 0 bases and J 10 bases, with 10 bases left between them. The CDR3 covers 13 residues. Germline V gene sequence: CDR1 SGHTA, CDR2 FQGNSA. As DNA, the CDR3 is TGTGCCAGCAGCTTAGCGGATGCAGGCGAGCAGTTCTTC. Its translation is CASSLADAGEQFF.

In this sample, this clone turned up a few times. The V and J genes are TRBV9 and TRBJ1-5; D is ambiguous. The V end was cut by 0 bases, the J end by 6 bases, with 13 bases between. The CDR3 length is 15 residues. Germline V gene sequence: CDR1 SGDLS, CDR2 YYNGEE. The CDR3 DNA reads as TGTGCCAGCAGCGTAGGACGGGGTTTCTCTCAGCCCCAGCATTTT. Translation: CASSVGRGFSQPQHF. The full variable domain, with the rest looked up from reference TRBV9 and TRBJ1-5, is DSGVTQTPKHLITATGQRVTLRCSPRSGDLSVYWYQQSLDQGLQFLIQYYNGEERAKGNILERFSAQQFPDLHSELNLSSLELGDSALYFCASSVGRGFSQPQHFGDGTRLSIL.

J is TRBJ2-7 and V is TRBV7-2; TRBD2 matches 7 bases. In germline, CDR1 is SGHTA, CDR2 FQGNSA. The V gene end was trimmed by 5 bases and the J gene end by 6 bases; junction bases not matched to a gene: 10. The length of the CDR3 is 14 residues. The CDR3 region has the DNA TGTGCCAGCAGCCCCCAGCTAAGGACTAGCGAGCAGTACTTC. This encodes CASSPQLRTSEQYF.

The CDR3, as DNA: TGTGCCACCAGTGATGGGGGCAGGTTCGGCAATGAGCAGTTCTTC. Its protein is CATSDGGRFGNEQFF. V and J are TRBV24-1 and TRBJ2-1, with TRBD1 as a possible D gene (6 bases). The CDR3 is 15 residues long. The germline CDR1 and CDR2 sequences are KGHDR and SFDVKD. V lost 3 bases, J lost 6 bases, and 14 bases lay in between.

The chain employs TRBV5-1 and TRBJ2-1, with D possibly TRBD1 on 5 matching bases. Germline loops: CDR1 SGHRS, CDR2 YFSETQ. The CDR3 contains 17 residues. With 0 bases removed from V and 4 bases from J, the gap between germline ends came to 17 bases. The CDR3 spells CASSLGFSGIGYNEQFF. For the CDR3, the DNA is TGCGCCAGCAGCTTGGGGTTCTCAGGGATAGGGTACAATGAGCAGTTCTTC.

This rearrangement joins TRBV6-6 to TRBJ1-1; the D gene is possibly TRBD1 (6 bases). Looked up from germline, CDR1 is MNHNY and CDR2 is SVGAGI (reference sequence). This CDR3 has 14 amino acids. The V and J ends lost 4 bases and 4 bases respectively, with 13 bases between them. The CDR3 region is CASSSQGLGTEAFF. In DNA form, the CDR3 reads TGTGCCAGCAGTTCCCAGGGGTTGGGCACTGAAGCTTTCTTT.